Below are 21 T cell receptor beta chains sequenced from a single sample in a study of T cell responses to AZD1222 COVID-19 vaccine. Assay used: immunoSEQ multiplex PCR; TCRdb lists only in-frame clones, some missing. The sample contains about 93,000 clones, roughly 85% of which appear only once. Material: peripheral blood, obtained on day 0 of AZD1222 vaccination. These receptors originate from an adult in good health.

The rearrangement joins TRBV30 to TRBJ2-7, with 8 bases aligning to TRBD2. Germline CDR1 GTSNPN, CDR2 SVGIG (reference sequence). This CDR3 contains 14 residues. The ends lost 2 bases at V and 2 bases at J; junction bases unmatched: 5. CDR3 loop: CAWSRGSGAYEQYF. The CDR3 nucleotides read TGTGCCTGGAGTCGAGGTAGCGGGGCCTACGAGCAGTACTTC.

The rearrangement joins TRBV27 to TRBJ1-1; 9 bases are a match to TRBD1. The ends lost 6 bases at V and 2 bases at J; junction bases unmatched: 13. The germline gives CDR1 MNHEY, CDR2 SMNVEV (reference sequence). There are 17 residues in the CDR3. CDR3 in DNA: TGTGCCAGCAGATCATTGCTCCGGGACAGGGATAACACTGAAGCTTTCTTT. This codes for CASRSLLRDRDNTEAFF.

This clone was seen a single time. The chain joins TRBV11-2 to TRBJ1-2; the match to TRBD1 covers 8 bases. Looked up from germline, CDR1 is SGHAT and CDR2 is FQNNGV. The CDR3 loop spans 14 amino acids. Trimming removed 1 base from V and 7 bases from J; junction bases left unmatched: 5. CDR3 sequence reads: CASSLGQGLGGYTF. The DNA of the CDR3 is TGTGCCAGCAGCTTAGGACAGGGGTTAGGTGGCTACACCTTC.

The chain is built from TRBV11-1 and TRBJ2-7; tentatively, D is TRBD2 (5 bases). Looked up from germline, CDR1 is SGHAT and CDR2 is FQDESV (reference sequence). The CDR3 loop spans 14 amino acids. V lost 3 bases and J 2 bases, leaving 11 bases between the germline ends. CDR3 in DNA: TGTGCCAGCAGCTTCCTTCCAGCGGCCTACGAGCAGTACTTC. It specifies CASSFLPAAYEQYF.

The chain couples TRBV27 to TRBJ2-1; 8 nucleotides align to TRBD2. Trimming at V came to 3 bases and at J to 8 bases, leaving 12 bases not matched to a gene. The CDR3 is made up of 16 amino acids. Germline CDR1 reads MNHEY; CDR2 reads SMNVEV (reference sequence). The CDR3 nucleotides are TGTGCCAGCAGTTTTGCCGTGGCTAGCGGGCCCGATGAGCAGTTCTTC. Encoded protein: CASSFAVASGPDEQFF.

J is TRBJ1-2 and V is TRBV14; D not resolved. Between the trimmed V and J ends, which lost 1 base and 8 bases, there was a span of 14 bases. CDR1 and CDR2 (germline): SGHDN, FVKESK. CDR3 length: 14 residues. The CDR3 here is CASSQVVTAGGYTF. The CDR3 region has the DNA TGTGCCAGCAGCCAAGTGGTTACCGCCGGGGGCTACACCTTC.

This clone was recorded a few times. This chain uses TRBV18 with TRBJ2-3; D gene unclear. V lost 3 bases and J lost 1, with 8 bases in between. CDR1 is KGHSH and CDR2 is LQKENI in the germline V gene. The CDR3 runs 14 residues. CDR3 sequence (DNA): TGTGCCAGCTCACCTTCCCACGGCACAGATACGCAGTATTTT. Amino acid sequence: CASSPSHGTDTQYF.

The chain combines TRBV5-6 with TRBJ2-2; D unresolved. The V gene lost 1 base and the J gene lost 0 bases, with 10 bases spanning the gap. The CDR3 covers 16 residues. The germline gives CDR1 SGHDT, CDR2 YYEEEE. The CDR3 sequence is CASSLHGRPNTGELFF. In nucleotides, the CDR3 is TGTGCCAGCAGCTTGCATGGGCGGCCGAACACCGGGGAGCTGTTTTTT.

The J gene is TRBJ2-7, the V gene TRBV9; D tentatively fits TRBD1 or TRBD2 (5 bases each). V was pared by 3 bases and J by 2 bases, with 12 bases between. Germline lookup yields CDR1 SGDLS and CDR2 YYNGEE. The CDR3 runs 14 residues. The CDR3: CASSAGTGTYEQYF. CDR3 sequence (DNA): TGTGCCAGCAGCGCAGGGACCGGGACCTACGAGCAGTACTTC.

V usage is TRBV10-3 and J usage is TRBJ1-5; 7 nucleotides agree with TRBD1. V trimming: 4 bases; J trimming: 4 bases; junction bases outside the gene matches: 10. CDR1 is ENHRY, CDR2 SYGVKD, per germline. This CDR3 contains 16 residues. DNA of the CDR3: TGTGCCATCAGTGCATTGGAGAACAGGGGTAATCAGCCCCAGCATTTT. Translation: CAISALENRGNQPQHF.

The chain carries TRBV19 and TRBJ1-2; 8 bases are shared with TRBD1. V was clipped by 3 bases and J by 4 bases; unmatched bases: 7. Per germline, CDR1 LNHDA and CDR2 SQIVND (reference sequence). The CDR3 loop spans 15 amino acids. CDR3 nucleotides: TGTGCCAGTAGTATCCGGGACAGGACTTCCTATGGCTACACCTTC. Translated, it gives CASSIRDRTSYGYTF. Full variable domain (outside the CDR3, taken from reference TRBV19 and TRBJ1-2): DGGITQSPKYLFRKEGQNVTLSCEQNLNHDAMYWYRQDPGQGLRLIYYSQIVNDFQKGDIAEGYSVSREKKESFPLTVTSAQKNPTAFYLCASSIRDRTSYGYTFGSGTRLTVV.

The table lists this clone with a count of one. The chain combines TRBV6-5 with TRBJ1-2; D is perhaps TRBD1 (6 bases). This CDR3 is built from 15 residues. CDR1 is MNHEY, CDR2 SVGAGI, per germline. V lost 5 bases and J 2 bases, leaving 15 bases between the germline ends. The CDR3 sequence is CASSPHGQTNYGYTF. Written as DNA, the CDR3 is TGTGCCAGCAGTCCTCACGGACAGACGAACTATGGCTACACCTTC.

This clone was counted a single time. The chain is built from TRBV7-6 and TRBJ2-3, with a possible D match to TRBD2 (7 bases). The V and J ends lost 5 bases and 6 bases respectively, with 21 bases between them. CDR3 length: 16 residues. CDR1 SGHVS and CDR2 FNYEAQ come from the germline V gene. The CDR3 region has the DNA TGTGCCAGCAGCCCCCCAGGGGCGGGAGTAGGGGATACGCAGTATTTT. Translated, it gives CASSPPGAGVGDTQYF.

The chain couples TRBV5-1 to TRBJ2-2, with 7 bases identical to TRBD2. The CDR3 consists of 15 residues. Trimming at V came to 1 base and at J to 7 bases, leaving 7 bases not matched to a gene. Germline assignment: CDR1 SGHRS and CDR2 YFSETQ. CDR3 in DNA: TGCGCCAGCAGCTTGCTTGCGGGAGAGGGCGGGGAGCTGTTTTTT. It translates to CASSLLAGEGGELFF.

CDR3 sequence reads: CASSPIAGDGPDTQYF. The CDR3, as DNA: TGTGCCAGTAGCCCCATAGCGGGTGACGGGCCAGATACGCAGTATTTT. This chain joins TRBV19 and TRBJ2-3; TRBD2 agrees at 7 bases. Per the germline V gene, CDR1 is LNHDA and CDR2 is SQIVND (reference sequence). The CDR3 consists of 16 residues. Trimming at V came to 6 bases and at J to 4 bases, leaving 13 bases not matched to a gene.

The rearrangement uses TRBV19 and TRBJ2-7; possibly TRBD2 for D (6 bases). The CDR3 is 13 residues long. Per germline, CDR1 LNHDA and CDR2 SQIVND (reference sequence). The ends were cut back, 5 bases at V and 7 bases at J, with 15 bases in the middle. CDR3 DNA sequence: TGTGCCAGTAGTCAGGGAGGTCTCGGTGAGCAGTACTTC. Protein sequence: CASSQGGLGEQYF.

The count of this clone is one. V and J are TRBV7-8 and TRBJ1-1, with D perhaps matching TRBD1 (5 bases). Germline V gene lookup returns CDR1 SGHVS and CDR2 FQNEAQ. The CDR3 covers 15 residues. V was cut by 1 base and J by 4 bases, with 13 bases left in between. The CDR3: CASSLGVPGGTEAFF. Here the CDR3 DNA reads TGTGCCAGCAGCTTAGGGGTCCCCGGGGGCACTGAAGCTTTCTTT.

The rearrangement joins TRBV19 to TRBJ2-1; TRBD1 is a possible D gene (6 bases). CDR3 length: 13 amino acids. Germline CDR1 and CDR2: LNHDA and SQIVND (reference sequence). V lost 8 bases, J lost 4 bases, and 12 bases lay in between. The CDR3 DNA reads as TGTGCCAGTGAGAACAGGGTTTACAATGAGCAGTTCTTC. Residues: CASENRVYNEQFF.

This sequence joins TRBV7-3 and TRBJ2-1, with D hard to call. Trimming took 2 bases from V and 8 from J, leaving 16 bases between them. The V gene's germline CDR1 is SGHTA and CDR2 FQGTGA. The CDR3 is made up of 15 amino acids. The CDR3, as DNA: TGTGCCAGCAGCTTAGGTCGCAGCTCCATCGATGAGCAGTTCTTC. This gives the protein CASSLGRSSIDEQFF.

Only one count was recorded for this clone. The chain has TRBV4-1 and TRBJ2-3; the match to TRBD2 covers 9 bases. The CDR3 is 16 amino acids. V was clipped by 0 bases and J by 2 bases; unmatched bases: 3. Germline V gives CDR1 MGHRA, CDR2 YSYEKL. The CDR3 region is CASSQDLAGATDTQYF. CDR3 DNA sequence: TGCGCCAGCAGCCAAGATTTAGCGGGGGCCACAGATACGCAGTATTTT.

This chain connects TRBV3-1 (or the pseudogene TRBV3-2) to TRBJ1-5; D call uncertain. From germline, CDR1 is LGHDT and CDR2 YNNKEL (reference sequence). The V gene lost 1 base and the J gene lost 1 base, with 5 bases spanning the gap. The CDR3 has 14 residues. The CDR3, as DNA: TGTGCCAGCAGCCAAGGGGCAAGCAATCAGCCCCAGCATTTT. Translation: CASSQGASNQPQHF.